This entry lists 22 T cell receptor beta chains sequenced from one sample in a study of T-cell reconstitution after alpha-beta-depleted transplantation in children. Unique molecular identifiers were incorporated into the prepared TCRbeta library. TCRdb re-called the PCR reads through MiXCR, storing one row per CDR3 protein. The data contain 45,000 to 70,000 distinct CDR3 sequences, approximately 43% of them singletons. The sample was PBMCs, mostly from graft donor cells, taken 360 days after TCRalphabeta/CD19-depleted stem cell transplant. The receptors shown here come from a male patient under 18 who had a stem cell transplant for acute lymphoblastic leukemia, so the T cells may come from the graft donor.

The CDR3: CASSSIIPNYGYTF. The CDR3 nucleotides are TGTGCCAGCTCATCGATAATTCCCAACTATGGCTACACCTTC. The chain couples TRBV18 to TRBJ1-2; D unresolved. Germline values: CDR1 KGHSH, CDR2 LQKENI. V lost 5 bases, J lost 2 bases, and 12 bases lay in between. This CDR3 contains 14 residues. The full variable domain, its missing parts supplied by reference TRBV18 and TRBJ1-2, is NAGVMQNPRHLVRRRGQEARLRCSPMKGHSHVYWYRQLPEEGLKFMVYLQKENIIDESGMPKERFSAEFPKEGPSILRIQQVVRGDSAAYFCASSSIIPNYGYTFGSGTRLTVV.

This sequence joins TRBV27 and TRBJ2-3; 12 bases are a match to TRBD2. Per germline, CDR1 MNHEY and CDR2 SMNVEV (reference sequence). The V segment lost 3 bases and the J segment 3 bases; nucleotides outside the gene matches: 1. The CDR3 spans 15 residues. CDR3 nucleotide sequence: TGTGCCAGCAGTTTCCTAGCGGGAGGGACAGATACGCAGTATTTT. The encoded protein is CASSFLAGGTDTQYF.

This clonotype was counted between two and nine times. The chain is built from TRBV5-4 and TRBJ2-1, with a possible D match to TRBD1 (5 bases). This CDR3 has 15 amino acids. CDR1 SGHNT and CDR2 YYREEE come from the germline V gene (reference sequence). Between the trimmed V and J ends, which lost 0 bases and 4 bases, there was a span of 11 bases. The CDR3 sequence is CASSLEPGSYNEQFF. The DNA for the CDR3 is TGTGCCAGCAGCTTGGAGCCAGGGTCGTACAATGAGCAGTTCTTC.

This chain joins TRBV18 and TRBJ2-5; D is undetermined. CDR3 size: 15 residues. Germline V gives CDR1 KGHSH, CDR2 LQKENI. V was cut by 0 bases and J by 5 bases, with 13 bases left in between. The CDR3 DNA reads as TGTGCCAGCTCACCACCGTGGAAGGGAAGGGAGACCCAGTACTTC. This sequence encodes CASSPPWKGRETQYF.

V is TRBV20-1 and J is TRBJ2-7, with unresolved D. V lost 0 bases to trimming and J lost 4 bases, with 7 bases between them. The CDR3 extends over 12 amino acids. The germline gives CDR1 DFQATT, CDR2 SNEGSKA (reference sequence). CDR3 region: CSARDLGYEQYF. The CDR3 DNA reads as TGCAGTGCTAGAGATTTGGGTTACGAGCAGTACTTC.

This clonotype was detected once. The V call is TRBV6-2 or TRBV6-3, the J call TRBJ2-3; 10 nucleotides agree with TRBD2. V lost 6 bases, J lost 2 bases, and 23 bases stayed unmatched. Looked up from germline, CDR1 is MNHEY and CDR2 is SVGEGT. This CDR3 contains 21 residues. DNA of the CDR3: TGTGCCAGCAGCCTATATTCACTAGCGGGACCATCTCCCGGACACACAGATACGCAGTATTTT. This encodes CASSLYSLAGPSPGHTDTQYF.

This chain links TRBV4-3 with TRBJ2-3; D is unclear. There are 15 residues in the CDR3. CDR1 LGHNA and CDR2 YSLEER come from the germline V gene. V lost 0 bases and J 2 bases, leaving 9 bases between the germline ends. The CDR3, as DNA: TGCGCCAGCAGCCAAGATCTGCGACCCACAGATACGCAGTATTTT. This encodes CASSQDLRPTDTQYF.

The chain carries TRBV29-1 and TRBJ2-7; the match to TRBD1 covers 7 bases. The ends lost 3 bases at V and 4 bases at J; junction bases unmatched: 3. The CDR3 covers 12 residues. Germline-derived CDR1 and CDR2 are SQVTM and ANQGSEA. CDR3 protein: CSVENRGYEQYF. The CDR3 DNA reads TGCAGCGTTGAGAACAGGGGTTACGAGCAGTACTTC.

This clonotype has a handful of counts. The CDR3 reads CASSLEVGTGGDTQYF. The CDR3, as DNA: TGCGCCAGCAGCTTGGAAGTGGGGACAGGGGGGGATACGCAGTATTTT. The J gene is TRBJ2-3, the V gene TRBV5-1; 11 bases match TRBD1. V shed 0 bases and J 6 bases; nucleotides not matched to a gene: 6. CDR3 length equals 16 residues. Germline lookup yields CDR1 SGHRS and CDR2 YFSETQ.

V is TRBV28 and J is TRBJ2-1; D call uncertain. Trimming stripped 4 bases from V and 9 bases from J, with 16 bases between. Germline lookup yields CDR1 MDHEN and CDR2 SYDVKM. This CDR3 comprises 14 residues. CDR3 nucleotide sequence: TGTGCCAGCAGTTCCCCCTCGCGAGGCCCTGAGCAGTTCTTC. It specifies CASSSPSRGPEQFF.

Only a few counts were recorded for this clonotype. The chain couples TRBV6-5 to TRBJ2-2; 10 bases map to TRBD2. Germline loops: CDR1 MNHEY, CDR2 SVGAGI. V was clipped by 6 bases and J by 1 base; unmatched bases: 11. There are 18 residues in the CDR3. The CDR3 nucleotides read TGTGCCAGCAGCCGCGTAGGGGTAGCGGGGGGGAACACCGGGGAGCTGTTTTTT. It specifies CASSRVGVAGGNTGELFF.

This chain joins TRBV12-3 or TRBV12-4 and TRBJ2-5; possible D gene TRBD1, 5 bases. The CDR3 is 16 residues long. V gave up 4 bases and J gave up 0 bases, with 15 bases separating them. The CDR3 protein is CASSSGTDRDQETQYF. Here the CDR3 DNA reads TGTGCCAGCAGTTCGGGCACCGACAGAGACCAAGAGACCCAGTACTTC.

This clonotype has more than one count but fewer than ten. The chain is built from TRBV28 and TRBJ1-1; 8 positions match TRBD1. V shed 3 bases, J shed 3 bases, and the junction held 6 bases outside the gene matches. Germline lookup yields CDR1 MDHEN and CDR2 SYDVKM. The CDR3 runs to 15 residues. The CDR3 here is CASSLQGAVHTEAFF. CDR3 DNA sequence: TGTGCCAGCAGTTTGCAGGGGGCGGTCCACACTGAAGCTTTCTTT.

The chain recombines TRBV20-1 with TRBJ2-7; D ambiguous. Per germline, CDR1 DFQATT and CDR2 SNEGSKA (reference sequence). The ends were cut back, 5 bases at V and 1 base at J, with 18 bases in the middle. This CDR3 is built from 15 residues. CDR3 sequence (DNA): TGCAGTGCTCCCTCAGCTGGGGATGCGTCCTACGAGCAGTACTTC. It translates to CSAPSAGDASYEQYF.

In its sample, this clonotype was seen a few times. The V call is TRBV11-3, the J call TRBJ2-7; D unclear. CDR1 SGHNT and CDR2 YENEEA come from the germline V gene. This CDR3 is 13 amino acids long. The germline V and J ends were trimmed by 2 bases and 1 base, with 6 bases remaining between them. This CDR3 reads CASSLSRSYEQYF. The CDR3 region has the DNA TGTGCCAGCAGCTTAAGCAGATCCTACGAGCAGTACTTC.

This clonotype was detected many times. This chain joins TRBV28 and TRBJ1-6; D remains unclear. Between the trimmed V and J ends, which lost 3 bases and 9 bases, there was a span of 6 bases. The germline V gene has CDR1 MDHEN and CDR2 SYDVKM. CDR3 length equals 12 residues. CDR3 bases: TGTGCCAGCAGTTTTGCCCCTTCACCCCTCCACTTT. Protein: CASSFAPSPLHF. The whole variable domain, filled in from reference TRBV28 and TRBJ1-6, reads DVKVTQSSRYLVKRTGEKVFLECVQDMDHENMFWYRQDPGLGLRLIYFSYDVKMKEKGDIPEGYSVSREKKERFSLILESASTNQTSMYLCASSFAPSPLHFGNGTRLTVT.

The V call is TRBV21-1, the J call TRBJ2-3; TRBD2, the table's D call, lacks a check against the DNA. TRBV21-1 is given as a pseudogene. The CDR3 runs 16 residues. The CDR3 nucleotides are TGTGCCAGCAGCGCCCCGACTAGCGGAGTCACAGATACGCAGTATTTT. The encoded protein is CASSAPTSGVTDTQYF.

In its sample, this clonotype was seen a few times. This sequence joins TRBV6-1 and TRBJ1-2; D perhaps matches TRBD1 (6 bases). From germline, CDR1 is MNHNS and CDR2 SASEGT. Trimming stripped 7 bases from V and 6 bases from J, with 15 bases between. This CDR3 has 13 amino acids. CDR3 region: CASTPWTEHGYTF. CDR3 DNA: TGTGCCAGCACCCCGTGGACAGAGCATGGCTACACCTTC.

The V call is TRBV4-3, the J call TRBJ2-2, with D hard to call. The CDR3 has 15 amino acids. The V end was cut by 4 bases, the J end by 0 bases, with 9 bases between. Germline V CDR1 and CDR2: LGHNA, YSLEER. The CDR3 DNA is TGCGCCAGCAGCCCTCGGGCAACGAACACCGGGGAGCTGTTTTTT. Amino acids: CASSPRATNTGELFF.

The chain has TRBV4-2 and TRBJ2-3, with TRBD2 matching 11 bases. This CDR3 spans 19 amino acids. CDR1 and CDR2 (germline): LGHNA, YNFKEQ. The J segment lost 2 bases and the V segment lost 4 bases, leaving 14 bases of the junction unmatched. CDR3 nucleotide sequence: TGTGCCAGCAGCCCAGAGGCCGTCCGACTAGCGGGGATCACAGATACGCAGTATTTT. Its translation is CASSPEAVRLAGITDTQYF.

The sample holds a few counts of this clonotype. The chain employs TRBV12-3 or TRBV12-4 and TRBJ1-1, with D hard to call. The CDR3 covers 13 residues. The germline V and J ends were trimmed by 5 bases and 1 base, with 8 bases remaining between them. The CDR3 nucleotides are TGTGCCAGCAGTATAAGAGGGAACACTGAAGCTTTCTTT. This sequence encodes CASSIRGNTEAFF.

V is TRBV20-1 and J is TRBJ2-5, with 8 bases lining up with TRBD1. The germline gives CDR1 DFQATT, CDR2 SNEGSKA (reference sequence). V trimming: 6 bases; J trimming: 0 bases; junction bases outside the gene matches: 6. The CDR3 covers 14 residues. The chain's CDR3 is CSARTGPYQETQYF. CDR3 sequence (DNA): TGCAGTGCCCGGACAGGGCCGTACCAAGAGACCCAGTACTTC.